This T cell receptor beta chain originates from a study of blood T cell repertoires in COVID-19. Study in general: The United States, Italy and Spain supplied acute and convalescent COVID-19 samples.

The CDR3 is 15 amino acids. Germline lookup yields CDR1 SGHDT and CDR2 YYEEEE. Deletions cut 2 bases from V and 0 bases from J, with 9 bases between. Participants reported their clinical history, and cohort assignment relied on those reports. How the authors handled the data: Researchers report that nucleated cell counts were estimated from reference gene primer amplification. TCRdb's table, derived via immunoSEQ multiplex PCR, lists solely in-frame clones and lacks some. The DNA was the basis for D and trimming; V, J and clone size are from that table. In the table there are about 220,000 clones, less than 90% of which are singletons.

V and J are TRBV5-6 and TRBJ2-1, with D possibly being TRBD2 (5 bases). The receptor comes from a woman aged 25 to 39 who had recovered from COVID-19. Sequenced input: PBMCs or T cells enriched from blood (not recorded which). This chain's CDR3 is CASSLLTNSYNEQFF. CDR3 bases: TGTGCCAGCAGCTTACTGACTAACTCCTACAATGAGCAGTTCTTC.